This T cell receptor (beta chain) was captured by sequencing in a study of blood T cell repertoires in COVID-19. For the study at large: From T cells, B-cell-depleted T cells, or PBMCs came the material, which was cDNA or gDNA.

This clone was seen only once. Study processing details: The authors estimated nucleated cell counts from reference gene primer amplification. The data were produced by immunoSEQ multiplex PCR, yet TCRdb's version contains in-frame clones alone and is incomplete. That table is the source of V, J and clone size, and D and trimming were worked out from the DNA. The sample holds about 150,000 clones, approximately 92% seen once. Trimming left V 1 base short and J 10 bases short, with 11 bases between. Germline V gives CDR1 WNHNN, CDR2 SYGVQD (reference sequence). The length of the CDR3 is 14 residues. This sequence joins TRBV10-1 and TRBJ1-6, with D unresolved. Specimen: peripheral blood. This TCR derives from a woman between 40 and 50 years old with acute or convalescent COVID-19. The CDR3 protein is CASSEWVSGSPLHF. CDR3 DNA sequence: TGCGCCAGCAGTGAGTGGGTGTCGGGATCACCCCTCCACTTT.